This T cell receptor (beta chain) was identified in a study of cytomegalovirus exposure and HLA in healthy donors. Study findings and constraints: TCR sequences were mostly rare, though some public TCRs occurred in many donors. Sequencing had likely introduced a cluster of highly shared sequence variants as an artifact.

This clone has a single count. Its antigen is still unknown. The V gene end was trimmed by 0 bases and the J gene end by 0 bases; junction bases not matched to a gene: 6. Germline CDR1 reads SGHTA; CDR2 reads FQGNSA. There are 20 residues in the CDR3. 60 Vbeta and 13 Jbeta primers were used in PCR. The data were produced by immunoSEQ multiplex PCR, yet TCRdb's version contains in-frame clones alone and is incomplete. The table lists over 70,000 clones, roughly 79% of them singletons. The rearrangement links TRBV7-2 to TRBJ2-1, with 15 positions matching TRBD2. This sequence originates from a male donor in good health and CMV-seronegative. The material sequenced was PBMCs. In DNA form, the CDR3 reads TGTGCCAGCAGCTTAGCCTCGGGACTAGCGGGGGGCAGCTCCTACAATGAGCAGTTCTTC. Translated, it gives CASSLASGLAGGSSYNEQFF. The full variable domain, in which reference TRBV7-2 and TRBJ2-1 provide the parts outside the CDR3, is GAGVSQSPSNKVTEKGKDVELRCDPISGHTALYWYRQSLGQGLEFLIYFQGNSAPDKSGLPSDRFSAERTGGSVSTLTIQRTQQEDSAVYLCASSLASGLAGGSSYNEQFFGPGTRLTVL.